The 14 T cell receptor beta chains below come from one sample, sequenced in a study of blood T cell repertoires in COVID-19. The protocol was immunoSEQ multiplex PCR, while the TCRdb copy is restricted to in-frame clones and leaves out a portion. The profile shows approximately 250,000 clones, roughly 85% of them singletons. The sample consisted of peripheral blood. These TCRs come from a man aged 50 to 60 with COVID-19, enrolled during active disease.

This sequence joins TRBV2 and TRBJ2-1; D is unclear. V lost 6 bases and J lost 3, with 18 bases in between. The CDR3 contains 16 residues. Per germline, CDR1 SNHLY and CDR2 FYNNEI. CDR3 coding DNA: TGTGCCAGCAGCTCCTCAGGAACCCCCTACTACAATGAGCAGTTCTTC. Its protein is CASSSSGTPYYNEQFF.

This chain joins TRBV4-2 and TRBJ2-7, with 7 nucleotides matching TRBD2. The CDR3 runs 14 residues. V lost 0 bases, J lost 2 bases, and 1 base stayed unmatched. CDR1 and CDR2 from the germline V gene are LGHNA and YNFKEQ. The CDR3 DNA sequence: TGTGCCAGCAGCCAAGATCTAGCGGCCTACGAGCAGTACTTC. Translating it yields CASSQDLAAYEQYF.

The rearrangement links TRBV7-9 to TRBJ2-3, with D hard to call. The germline V gene encodes CDR1 SEHNR and CDR2 FQNEAQ (reference sequence). The CDR3 is 13 amino acids. V was cut by 5 bases and J by 0 bases, with 6 bases left in between. CDR3 bases: TGTGCCAGCAGCATGACTAGCACAGATACGCAGTATTTT. Its protein product is CASSMTSTDTQYF.

The V and J genes are TRBV5-1 and TRBJ1-6, with 7 bases aligning to TRBD1. In germline, CDR1 is SGHRS, CDR2 YFSETQ. The CDR3 extends over 14 amino acids. Trimming at V came to 8 bases and at J to 6 bases, leaving 8 bases not matched to a gene. DNA for the CDR3: TGCGCCAGTTCGGAGGGGGCCGTTAATTCACCCCTCCACTTT. It specifies CASSEGAVNSPLHF.

The J gene is TRBJ1-2, the V gene TRBV6-2 or TRBV6-3; D is unresolved. Trimming removed 2 bases at V and 2 bases at J, with 9 bases between. Germline-derived CDR1 and CDR2 are MNHEY and SVGEGT. This CDR3 comprises 14 residues. CDR3 bases: TGTGCCAGCAGTTACGTAGCGGTAAACTATGGCTACACCTTC. Translated, it gives CASSYVAVNYGYTF.

V usage is TRBV11-2 and J usage is TRBJ1-2, with D unresolved. The CDR3 runs 12 residues. From germline, CDR1 is SGHAT and CDR2 FQNNGV. The V and J ends lost 5 bases and 7 bases respectively, with 11 bases between them. CDR3 bases: TGTGCCAGCAGCCTCACTACGGGTGGCTACACCTTC. The encoded protein is CASSLTTGGYTF.

The chain combines TRBV5-4 with TRBJ2-2, with D tentatively TRBD2 (6 bases). The CDR3 loop spans 13 amino acids. Looked up from germline, CDR1 is SGHNT and CDR2 is YYREEE (reference sequence). Trimming removed 3 bases at V and 5 bases at J, with 8 bases between. The DNA for the CDR3 is TGTGCCAGCAGCTCGGAGGGGACCGGGGAGCTGTTTTTT. This encodes CASSSEGTGELFF.

The chain carries TRBV5-1 and TRBJ2-5; perhaps TRBD1 as D (6 bases). The CDR3 sequence is 13 residues long. Germline lookup yields CDR1 SGHRS and CDR2 YFSETQ. Trimming left V 4 bases short and J 5 bases short, with 12 bases between. In DNA form, the CDR3 reads TGCGCCAGCAGCCGGGACACTGGGGAGACCCAGTACTTC. This gives the protein CASSRDTGETQYF.

This clone turned up a few times. The chain joins TRBV18 to TRBJ1-1; 9 bases align to TRBD1. After removal of 1 base from V and 5 bases from J, the junction contained 2 bases not matched to a gene. The CDR3 extends over 14 amino acids. CDR1 is KGHSH and CDR2 is LQKENI in the germline V gene. The CDR3 DNA sequence: TGTGCCAGCTCACCACGGACAGGGGTTACTGAAGCTTTCTTT. Its translation: CASSPRTGVTEAFF. The entire variable domain, with the rest obtained from reference TRBV18 and TRBJ1-1, is as follows: NAGVMQNPRHLVRRRGQEARLRCSPMKGHSHVYWYRQLPEEGLKFMVYLQKENIIDESGMPKERFSAEFPKEGPSILRIQQVVRGDSAAYFCASSPRTGVTEAFFGQGTRLTVV.

The sample holds one count of this clone. V gene TRBV6-5 combines with J gene TRBJ1-6; no reliable D call. V lost 0 bases, J lost 10 bases, and 13 bases lay in between. The germline gives CDR1 MNHEY, CDR2 SVGAGI. This CDR3 is built from 15 residues. The CDR3 DNA reads as TGTGCCAGCAGTTACTCCCAGACGGGAGACTCACCCCTCCACTTT. Amino acids: CASSYSQTGDSPLHF.

The chain uses TRBV27 and TRBJ1-2; D ambiguous. Germline lookup yields CDR1 MNHEY and CDR2 SMNVEV (reference sequence). Deletions cut 6 bases from V and 5 bases from J, with 13 bases between. The CDR3 has 13 amino acids. CDR3 amino acids: CASSQPGEYGYTF. The CDR3 DNA reads TGTGCCAGCAGCCAGCCCGGGGAGTATGGCTACACCTTC.

The gene calls are TRBV6-5 and TRBJ2-5; TRBD1 is a possible D gene (5 bases). The V gene's germline CDR1 is MNHEY and CDR2 SVGAGI. There are 14 residues in the CDR3. Trimming took off 6 bases at V and 3 bases at J, with 14 bases between the two ends. CDR3 DNA sequence: TGTGCCAGCAGGGCAGACGACAGAAAAGAGACCCAGTACTTC. Translated, it gives CASRADDRKETQYF.

The chain combines TRBV4-1 with TRBJ1-1; D perhaps matches TRBD1 (5 bases). V was pared by 4 bases and J by 1 base, with 13 bases between. Germline assignment: CDR1 MGHRA and CDR2 YSYEKL. The CDR3 is 15 residues long. CDR3 protein: CASSRSHQGNTEAFF. The CDR3 DNA sequence: TGCGCCAGCAGCCGAAGCCATCAGGGGAACACTGAAGCTTTCTTT.

Turning to this clone: The sample holds other DNA sequences that translate to the same CDR3. The chain joins TRBV18 to TRBJ2-5; D uncertain. Looked up from germline, CDR1 is KGHSH and CDR2 is LQKENI. The CDR3 contains 13 residues. Trimming removed 3 bases from V and 2 bases from J, with 7 bases in between. CDR3: CASSPDSQETQYF. The CDR3 DNA reads as TGTGCCAGCTCACCCGACTCGCAAGAGACCCAGTACTTC.